This T cell receptor beta chain was captured in a study of OX40 agonist ivuxolimab in advanced cancers. Note on this clone: Its matching antigen is unknown.

The length of the CDR3 is 14 residues. V gave up 5 bases and J gave up 8 bases; unmatched junction bases: 5. The germline V gene has CDR1 MNHEY and CDR2 SMNVEV (reference sequence). Clones were sequenced by immunoSEQ multiplex PCR, and TCRdb holds only the in-frame ones, with some missing. The table includes 55,000 to 70,000 clones, roughly 85% detected once. Study-wide results and limits: Normalized T-cell clonal expansion was also low in some nonresponders. At doses 0.1 to 3.0 mg/kg, CD4+ and CD8+ clones expanded. Compared with CD4+, CD8+ T cells on average had more expanded clones.

The receptor was isolated from an adult with an advanced solid tumor such as melanoma, head and neck, liver or kidney cancer. V and J are TRBV27 and TRBJ2-3; TRBD2 aligns across 12 bases. Sequencing used CD4+ or CD8+ T cells sorted from blood, obtained in a trial of the OX40 agonist ivuxolimab. The CDR3 protein is CASSPLAGGGTQYF. In DNA form, the CDR3 reads TGTGCCAGCAGTCCTCTAGCGGGAGGGGGTACGCAGTATTTT.